The sequence of this TCR beta chain was determined in a study of blood T cell repertoires in COVID-19. The CDR3 runs 15 residues. Between the trimmed V and J ends, which lost 1 base and 6 bases, there was a span of 16 bases. CDR1 SGHDT and CDR2 YYEEEE come from the germline V gene. Those who participated ranged in age from about 18 to 95 years and resided in about two dozen US areas. Libraries were prepared by immunoSEQ multiplex PCR; TCRdb keeps only in-frame clonotypes and omits some of them. The sample has roughly 500,000 clones, more than 75% seen once. This chain connects TRBV5-6 to TRBJ1-2; D gene unclear. This sequence was found in a woman aged 40 to 49 who had recovered from COVID-19. The specimen was PBMCs or T cells enriched from blood (not recorded which). The CDR3 sequence: CASSLPLAARDGYTF. CDR3 DNA: TGTGCCAGCAGCTTGCCCCTGGCCGCGCGGGATGGCTACACCTTC.